This T cell receptor (beta chain) was captured in a study of blood T cell repertoires in COVID-19. Study as a whole: Acute-phase and convalescent COVID-19 samples originated in the United States, Italy and Spain. Sample material is recorded as cDNA or gDNA derived from T cells, B-cell-depleted T cells, or PBMCs.

Assay used: immunoSEQ multiplex PCR; TCRdb lists only in-frame clones, some missing. The sample has 68,000 or so clones; 80% to 90% are singletons. The sequence was collected from a man between 45 and 60 years old with acute or convalescent COVID-19. Sample: peripheral blood.

The CDR3 spells CASSRAGRSYNEQFF. In nucleotides, the CDR3 is TGTGCCAGCAGCCGAGCAGGGAGGTCCTACAATGAGCAGTTCTTC. The chain employs TRBV11-1 and TRBJ2-1; D may be TRBD2 (6 bases). CDR1 is SGHAT and CDR2 is FQDESV in the germline V gene (reference sequence). CDR3 length: 15 amino acids. V lost 5 bases and J 1 base, leaving 12 bases between the germline ends.